These 24 T cell receptor beta chains originate from one sample sequenced in a study of cytomegalovirus exposure and HLA in healthy donors. Libraries were prepared by immunoSEQ multiplex PCR; TCRdb keeps only in-frame clonotypes and omits some of them. This table holds about 160,000 clones, 86% found once. Sequenced input: PBMCs. These receptors all stem from a woman aged 18-29 years in good health and CMV-seronegative.

The V call is TRBV5-1, the J call TRBJ2-2; the match to TRBD1 covers 7 bases. V was pared by 4 bases and J by 4 bases, with 13 bases of the junction left unmatched. The CDR3 loop spans 17 amino acids. The V gene's germline CDR1 is SGHRS and CDR2 YFSETQ. CDR3 DNA: TGCGCCAGCAGCCGTTTCGATCCGGGACAGAGCACCGGGGAGCTGTTTTTT. Protein sequence: CASSRFDPGQSTGELFF.

This clone was counted once. J is TRBJ2-7 and V is TRBV4-3; 9 nucleotides line up with TRBD2. CDR3 length: 14 amino acids. Germline V gene data show CDR1 as LGHNA and CDR2 as YSLEER. Trimming took 1 base from V and 4 from J; bases not matched to a gene: 2. As DNA, the CDR3 is TGCGCCAGCAGCCAAGGGCGGGGGGGGTACGAGCAGTACTTC. Translation: CASSQGRGGYEQYF.

The rearrangement uses TRBV29-1 and TRBJ1-4; TRBD1 agrees at 9 bases. The CDR3 has 13 residues. V shed 6 bases, J shed 5 bases, and the junction held 4 bases outside the gene matches. Per the germline V gene, CDR1 is SQVTM and CDR2 is ANQGSEA. This CDR3 reads CSVHDRGNEKLFF. The CDR3 nucleotides are TGCAGCGTCCACGACAGGGGGAATGAAAAACTGTTTTTT.

V usage is TRBV27 and J usage is TRBJ2-1; D possibly corresponds to TRBD1 (6 bases). The CDR3 has 18 residues. Trimming left V 0 bases short and J 5 bases short, with 20 bases between. Germline assignment: CDR1 MNHEY and CDR2 SMNVEV (reference sequence). The chain's CDR3 is CASSLSSKGQGKNNEQFF. The CDR3 DNA follows: TGTGCCAGCAGTTTATCGTCTAAGGGGCAGGGGAAGAACAATGAGCAGTTCTTC.

This clone was counted between two and nine times. The chain joins TRBV4-1 to TRBJ2-2; D uncertain. The germline V gene has CDR1 MGHRA and CDR2 YSYEKL. Trimming cost V 3 bases and J 4 bases, with 9 bases left between them. There are 14 residues in the CDR3. CDR3 sequence: CASSHPPSTGELFF. The DNA for the CDR3 is TGCGCCAGCAGCCACCCCCCGAGCACCGGGGAGCTGTTTTTT.

The gene calls are TRBV6-6 and TRBJ1-4; unclear D gene. Germline V CDR1 and CDR2: MNHNY, SVGAGI (reference sequence). Between the trimmed V and J ends, which lost 6 bases and 7 bases, there was a span of 18 bases. CDR3 length equals 15 residues. The CDR3: CASRPTGTVGEKLFF. The DNA for the CDR3 is TGTGCCAGCAGGCCGACGGGAACGGTTGGTGAAAAACTGTTTTTT.

The chain combines TRBV12-5 with TRBJ1-1; D is uncertain. The ends were cut back, 4 bases at V and 1 base at J, with 7 bases in the middle. Germline V gene data show CDR1 as LGHNT and CDR2 as FRNRAP. This CDR3 contains 13 residues. The CDR3 is CASGSSWNTEAFF. In DNA, the CDR3 is TGTGCTAGTGGTTCTTCCTGGAACACTGAAGCTTTCTTT.

In DNA form, the CDR3 reads TGTGCCAGCAGTCCCGGGACTAGCGTAAGAGAGCAGTACTTC. Encoded protein: CASSPGTSVREQYF. The chain recombines TRBV6-6 with TRBJ2-7; TRBD2 aligns across 10 bases. The germline V gene encodes CDR1 MNHNY and CDR2 SVGAGI (reference sequence). CDR3 length equals 14 residues. V trimming: 5 bases; J trimming: 7 bases; junction bases outside the gene matches: 8.

V is TRBV7-9 and J is TRBJ2-2; D not certain. Germline CDR1 is SEHNR and CDR2 is FQNEAQ (reference sequence). The CDR3 length is 14 residues. Trimming removed 2 bases at V and 5 bases at J, with 9 bases between. The CDR3 region is CASSLQESTGELFF. The DNA of the CDR3 is TGTGCCAGCAGCTTACAGGAATCTACCGGGGAGCTGTTTTTT.

The gene calls are TRBV15 and TRBJ1-3; no firm D call. Trimming left V 2 bases short and J 7 bases short, with 9 bases between. Germline-derived CDR1 and CDR2 are LNHNV and YYDKDF (reference sequence). The CDR3 is 13 residues long. The chain's CDR3 is CATSRTRGNTIYF. The DNA of the CDR3 is TGTGCCACCAGCAGAACCCGAGGGAACACCATATATTTT. Full variable domain (outside the CDR3, taken from reference TRBV15 and TRBJ1-3): DAMVIQNPRYQVTQFGKPVTLSCSQTLNHNVMYWYQQKSSQAPKLLFHYYDKDFNNEADTPDNFQSRRPNTSFCFLDIRSPGLGDTAMYLCATSRTRGNTIYFGEGSWLTVV.

The chain is built from TRBV29-1 and TRBJ1-2; TRBD1 matches 7 bases. The V gene end was trimmed by 6 bases and the J gene end by 7 bases; junction bases not matched to a gene: 17. Germline lookup yields CDR1 SQVTM and CDR2 ANQGSEA. This CDR3 has 15 amino acids. The CDR3 nucleotides read TGCAGCGTGGAGAAACCGGGACAGTACCTTTCTGGCTACACCTTC. Translating gives CSVEKPGQYLSGYTF.

In DNA, the CDR3 is TGTGCCAGCAGCCCCGGGACAGGGGGAGGTTCACCCCTCCACTTT. It specifies CASSPGTGGGSPLHF. V gene TRBV13 combines with J gene TRBJ1-6; 11 bases match TRBD1. Germline CDR1 is PRHDT and CDR2 is FYEKMQ (reference sequence). V lost 5 bases and J lost 9; bases outside the gene matches: 6. The CDR3 length is 15 residues.

CDR3 residues: CASRWTGGGTQYF. In DNA, the CDR3 is TGTGCCAGCAGGTGGACAGGGGGCGGGACCCAGTACTTC. This chain joins TRBV27 and TRBJ2-5; the match to TRBD1 covers 11 bases. The CDR3 length is 13 residues. CDR1 and CDR2 from the germline V gene are MNHEY and SMNVEV (reference sequence). J gave up 7 bases and V 6 bases, and 4 bases lay outside the gene matches.

The chain links TRBV5-1 to TRBJ2-7; TRBD1 aligns across 8 bases. Germline CDR1 and CDR2: SGHRS and YFSETQ. There are 17 residues in the CDR3. Losses at the gene ends were 1 base for V and 0 bases for J; bases not matched to a gene: 9. The CDR3 region is CASSLIAGGESSYEQYF. The CDR3 DNA reads as TGCGCCAGCAGCTTGATCGCAGGGGGCGAAAGCTCCTACGAGCAGTACTTC.

V gene TRBV18 combines with J gene TRBJ2-7, with a possible D match to TRBD2 (7 bases). The CDR3 has 15 residues. V was clipped by 6 bases and J by 2 bases, with 17 bases between them. Germline CDR1 reads KGHSH; CDR2 reads LQKENI. The DNA for the CDR3 is TGTGCCAGCTCTGGAAGGGGAGGGGGGACCTACGAGCAGTACTTC. Amino acid sequence: CASSGRGGGTYEQYF. Drawing the rest from reference TRBV18 and TRBJ2-7, the complete variable domain is NAGVMQNPRHLVRRRGQEARLRCSPMKGHSHVYWYRQLPEEGLKFMVYLQKENIIDESGMPKERFSAEFPKEGPSILRIQQVVRGDSAAYFCASSGRGGGTYEQYFGPGTRLTVT.

The chain is built from TRBV19 and TRBJ1-2; no firm D call. V shed 7 bases and J shed 2 bases, with 11 bases lying between them. The CDR3 extends over 13 amino acids. Looked up from germline, CDR1 is LNHDA and CDR2 is SQIVND (reference sequence). The CDR3 here is CASKAGGNYGYTF. DNA for the CDR3: TGTGCCAGTAAAGCTGGCGGAAACTATGGCTACACCTTC.

The CDR3 protein is CASSMSSGSLMQYF. Here the CDR3 DNA reads TGTGCCAGTAGTATGTCTAGCGGGAGCCTGATGCAGTATTTT. The chain uses TRBV19 and TRBJ2-3; 10 nucleotides agree with TRBD2. The germline gives CDR1 LNHDA, CDR2 SQIVND (reference sequence). V lost 3 bases to trimming and J lost 11 bases; unmatched junction nucleotides: 8. The CDR3 covers 14 residues.

The CDR3 DNA sequence: TGTGCCAGCAGTTACTCGATCGTGGAGGGCAATGGCTACACCTTC. Its protein is CASSYSIVEGNGYTF. The genes are TRBV6-5 and TRBJ1-2; unclear D gene. Germline CDR1 is MNHEY and CDR2 is SVGAGI. The germline V and J ends were trimmed by 0 bases and 6 bases, with 14 bases remaining between them. CDR3 length: 15 residues.

This clone was observed a single time. The chain is built from TRBV18 and TRBJ1-2; unclear D gene. Trimming removed 6 bases from V and 0 bases from J, with 11 bases in between. Germline V lookup: CDR1 KGHSH, CDR2 LQKENI. The CDR3 runs to 14 residues. CDR3 amino acids: CASSKSGSNYGYTF. In DNA form, the CDR3 reads TGTGCCAGCTCGAAGTCAGGCTCTAACTATGGCTACACCTTC.

The V call is TRBV6-1, the J call TRBJ2-1, with 10 bases that match TRBD1. The ends lost 2 bases at V and 9 bases at J; junction bases unmatched: 7. Per germline, CDR1 MNHNS and CDR2 SASEGT. The length of the CDR3 is 15 residues. The CDR3 coding sequence is TGTGCCAGCAGTGAATTGTCGGACAGGGGGTTTGAGCAGTTCTTC. It is translated as CASSELSDRGFEQFF.

The rearrangement joins TRBV10-3 to TRBJ2-5; D ambiguous. V lost 6 bases and J 4 bases, leaving 9 bases between the germline ends. The V gene's germline CDR1 is ENHRY and CDR2 SYGVKD. CDR3 length equals 12 residues. The CDR3 protein is CAISPSLETQYF. CDR3 in DNA: TGTGCCATCAGCCCCTCTTTAGAGACCCAGTACTTC.

This chain joins TRBV6-5 and TRBJ2-1, with TRBD2 as a possible D gene (7 bases). Trimming took off 6 bases at V and 4 bases at J, with 16 bases between the two ends. This CDR3 has 15 amino acids. Germline V lookup: CDR1 MNHEY, CDR2 SVGAGI. CDR3 DNA sequence: TGTGCCAGCAGCACAAGGGGGGGCAGGTACAATGAGCAGTTCTTC. Its protein product is CASSTRGGRYNEQFF.

The rearrangement uses TRBV5-1 and TRBJ1-1, with D hard to call. Trimming took 2 bases from V and 1 from J, leaving 9 bases between them. Germline V gene sequence: CDR1 SGHRS, CDR2 YFSETQ. The CDR3 length is 14 residues. CDR3 bases: TGCGCCAGCAGCTTTTCAGGAGGGAACACTGAAGCTTTCTTT. It specifies CASSFSGGNTEAFF.

The chain joins TRBV6-1 to TRBJ2-3, with TRBD2 identical over 15 bases. V lost 6 bases and J lost 6; bases outside the gene matches: 4. Germline CDR1 reads MNHNS; CDR2 reads SASEGT. This CDR3 is built from 15 residues. CDR3 protein: CASSQGLAGGDTQYF. In nucleotides, the CDR3 is TGTGCCAGCAGCCAGGGACTAGCGGGAGGTGATACGCAGTATTTT.